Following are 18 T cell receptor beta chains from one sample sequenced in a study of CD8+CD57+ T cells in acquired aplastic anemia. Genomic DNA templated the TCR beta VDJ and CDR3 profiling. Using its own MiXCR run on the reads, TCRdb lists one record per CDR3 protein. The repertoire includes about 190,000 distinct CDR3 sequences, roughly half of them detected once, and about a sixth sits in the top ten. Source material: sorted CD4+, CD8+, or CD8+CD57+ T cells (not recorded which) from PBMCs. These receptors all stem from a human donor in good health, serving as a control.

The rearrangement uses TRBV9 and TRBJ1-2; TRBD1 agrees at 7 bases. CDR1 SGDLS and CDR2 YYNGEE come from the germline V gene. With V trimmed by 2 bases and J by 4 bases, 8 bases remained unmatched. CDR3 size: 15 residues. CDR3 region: CASSVGQVALYGYTF. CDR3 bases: TGTGCCAGCAGCGTCGGACAGGTCGCGCTCTATGGCTACACCTTC.

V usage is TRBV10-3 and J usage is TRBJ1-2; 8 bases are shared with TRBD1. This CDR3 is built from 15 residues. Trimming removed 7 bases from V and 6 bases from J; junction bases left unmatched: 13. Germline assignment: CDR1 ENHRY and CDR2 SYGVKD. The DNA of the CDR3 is TGTGCCATCACTAACCAGACAGGGGCAGTGGATGGCTACACCTTC. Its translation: CAITNQTGAVDGYTF.

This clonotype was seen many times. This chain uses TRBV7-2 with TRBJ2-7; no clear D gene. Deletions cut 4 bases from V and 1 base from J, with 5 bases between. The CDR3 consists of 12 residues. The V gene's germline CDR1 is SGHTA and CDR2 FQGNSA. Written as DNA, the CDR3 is TGTGCCAGCAGCTCTTCTTCCTACGAGCAGTACTTC. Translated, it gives CASSSSSYEQYF.

CDR3 DNA: TGCAGTGCTAGAGATTTAAGGACAGGGATCTATAATTCACCCCTCCACTTT. Translated: CSARDLRTGIYNSPLHF. The chain joins TRBV20-1 to TRBJ1-6, with 8 bases fitting TRBD1. This CDR3 has 17 residues. Germline V lookup: CDR1 DFQATT, CDR2 SNEGSKA (reference sequence). J gave up 3 bases and V 0 bases, and 7 bases lay outside the gene matches.

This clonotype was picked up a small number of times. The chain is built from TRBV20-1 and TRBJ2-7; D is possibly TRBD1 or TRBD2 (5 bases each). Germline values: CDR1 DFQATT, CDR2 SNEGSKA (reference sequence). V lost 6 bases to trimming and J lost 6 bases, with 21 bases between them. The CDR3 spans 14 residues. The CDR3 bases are TGCAGTGCCGACTTTTTGGCCGGGGCTGGCGAGCAGTACTTC. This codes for CSADFLAGAGEQYF.

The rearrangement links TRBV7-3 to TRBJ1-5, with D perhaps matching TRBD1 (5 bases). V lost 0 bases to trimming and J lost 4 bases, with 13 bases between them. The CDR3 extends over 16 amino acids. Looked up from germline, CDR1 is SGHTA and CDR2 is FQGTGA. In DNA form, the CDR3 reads TGTGCCAGCAGCTTAACGTACGGCGGGGGTAATCAGCCCCAGCATTTT. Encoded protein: CASSLTYGGGNQPQHF. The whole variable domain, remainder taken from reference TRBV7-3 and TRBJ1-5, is GAGVSQTPSNKVTEKGKYVELRCDPISGHTALYWYRQSLGQGPEFLIYFQGTGAADDSGLPNDRFFAVRPEGSVSTLKIQRTERGDSAVYLCASSLTYGGGNQPQHFGDGTRLSIL.

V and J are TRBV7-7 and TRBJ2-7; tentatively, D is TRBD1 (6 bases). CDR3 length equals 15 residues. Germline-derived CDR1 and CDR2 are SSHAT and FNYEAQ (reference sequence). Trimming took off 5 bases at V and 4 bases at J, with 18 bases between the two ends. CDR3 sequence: CASSQSGDRKYEQYF. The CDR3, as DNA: TGTGCCAGCAGCCAATCCGGAGACAGGAAGTACGAGCAGTACTTC.

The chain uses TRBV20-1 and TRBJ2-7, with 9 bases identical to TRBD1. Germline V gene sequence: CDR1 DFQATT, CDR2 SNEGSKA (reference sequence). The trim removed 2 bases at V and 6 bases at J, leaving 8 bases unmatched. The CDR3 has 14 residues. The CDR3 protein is CSARSSGTGLEQYF. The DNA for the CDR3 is TGCAGTGCTAGATCATCCGGGACAGGGCTCGAGCAGTACTTC.

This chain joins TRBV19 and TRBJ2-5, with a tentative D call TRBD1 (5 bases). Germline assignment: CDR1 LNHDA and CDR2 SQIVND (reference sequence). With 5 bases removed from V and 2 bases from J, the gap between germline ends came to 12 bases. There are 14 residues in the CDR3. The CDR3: CASSGTGPQETQYF. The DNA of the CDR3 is TGTGCCAGTAGTGGAACAGGCCCACAAGAGACCCAGTACTTC.

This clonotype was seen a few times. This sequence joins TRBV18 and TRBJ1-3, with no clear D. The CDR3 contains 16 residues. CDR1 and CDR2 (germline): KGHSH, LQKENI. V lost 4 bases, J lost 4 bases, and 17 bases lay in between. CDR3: CASSLPVGKEGNTIYF. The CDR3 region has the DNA TGTGCCAGCTCACTGCCAGTGGGGAAAGAGGGAAACACCATATATTTT.

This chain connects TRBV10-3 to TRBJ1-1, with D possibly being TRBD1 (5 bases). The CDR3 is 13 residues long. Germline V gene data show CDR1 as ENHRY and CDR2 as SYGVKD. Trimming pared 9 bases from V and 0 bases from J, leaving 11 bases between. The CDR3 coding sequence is TGTGCCATTACCCAGGGATTGAACACTGAAGCTTTCTTT. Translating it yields CAITQGLNTEAFF.

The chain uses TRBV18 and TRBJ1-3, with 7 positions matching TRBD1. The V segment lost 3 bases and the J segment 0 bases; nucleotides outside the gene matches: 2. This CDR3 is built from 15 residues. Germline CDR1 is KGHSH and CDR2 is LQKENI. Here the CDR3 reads CASSPGQNSGNTIYF. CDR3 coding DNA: TGTGCCAGCTCACCGGGACAGAACTCTGGAAACACCATATATTTT.

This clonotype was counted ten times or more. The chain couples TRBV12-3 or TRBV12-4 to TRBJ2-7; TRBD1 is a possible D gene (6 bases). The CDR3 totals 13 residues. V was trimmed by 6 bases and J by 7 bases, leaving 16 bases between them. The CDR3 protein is CASRPQGSWEQYF. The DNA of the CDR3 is TGTGCCAGCAGACCCCAGGGGAGTTGGGAGCAGTACTTC.

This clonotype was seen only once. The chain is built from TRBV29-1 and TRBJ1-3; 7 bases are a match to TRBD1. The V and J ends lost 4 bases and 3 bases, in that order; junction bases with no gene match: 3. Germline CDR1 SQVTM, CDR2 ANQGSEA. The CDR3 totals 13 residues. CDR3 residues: CSVVGGGGNTIYF. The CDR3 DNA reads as TGCAGCGTTGTAGGGGGCGGTGGAAACACCATATATTTT.

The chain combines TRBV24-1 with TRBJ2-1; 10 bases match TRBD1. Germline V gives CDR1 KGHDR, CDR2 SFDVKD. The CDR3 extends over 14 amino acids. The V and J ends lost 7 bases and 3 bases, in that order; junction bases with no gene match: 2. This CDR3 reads CATRGTGDYNEQFF. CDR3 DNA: TGTGCCACCAGGGGGACAGGGGACTACAATGAGCAGTTCTTC.

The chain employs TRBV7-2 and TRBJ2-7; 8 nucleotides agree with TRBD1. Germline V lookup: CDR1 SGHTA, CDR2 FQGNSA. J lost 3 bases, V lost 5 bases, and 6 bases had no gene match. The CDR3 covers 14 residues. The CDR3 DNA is TGTGCCAGCAGCCCCGGACAGGGTGTCTACGAGCAGTACTTC. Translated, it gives CASSPGQGVYEQYF. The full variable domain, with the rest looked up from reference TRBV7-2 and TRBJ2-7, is GAGVSQSPSNKVTEKGKDVELRCDPISGHTALYWYRQSLGQGLEFLIYFQGNSAPDKSGLPSDRFSAERTGGSVSTLTIQRTQQEDSAVYLCASSPGQGVYEQYFGPGTRLTVT.

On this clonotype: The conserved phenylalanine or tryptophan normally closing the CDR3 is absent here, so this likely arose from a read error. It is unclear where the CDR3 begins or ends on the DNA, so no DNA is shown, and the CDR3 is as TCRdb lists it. CDR3 residues: CSARDAPDTQCL. The V gene is TRBV20-1, the J gene TRBJ2-3. Per the germline V gene, CDR1 is DFQATT and CDR2 is SNEGSKA (reference sequence). The CDR3 spans 12 residues, counting both ends.

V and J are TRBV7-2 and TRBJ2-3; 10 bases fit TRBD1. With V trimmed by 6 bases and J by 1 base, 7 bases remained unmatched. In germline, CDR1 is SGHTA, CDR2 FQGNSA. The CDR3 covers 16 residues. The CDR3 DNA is TGTGCCAGCAGTTCCCCGGGGACAGGGGGCACAGATACGCAGTATTTT. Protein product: CASSSPGTGGTDTQYF.